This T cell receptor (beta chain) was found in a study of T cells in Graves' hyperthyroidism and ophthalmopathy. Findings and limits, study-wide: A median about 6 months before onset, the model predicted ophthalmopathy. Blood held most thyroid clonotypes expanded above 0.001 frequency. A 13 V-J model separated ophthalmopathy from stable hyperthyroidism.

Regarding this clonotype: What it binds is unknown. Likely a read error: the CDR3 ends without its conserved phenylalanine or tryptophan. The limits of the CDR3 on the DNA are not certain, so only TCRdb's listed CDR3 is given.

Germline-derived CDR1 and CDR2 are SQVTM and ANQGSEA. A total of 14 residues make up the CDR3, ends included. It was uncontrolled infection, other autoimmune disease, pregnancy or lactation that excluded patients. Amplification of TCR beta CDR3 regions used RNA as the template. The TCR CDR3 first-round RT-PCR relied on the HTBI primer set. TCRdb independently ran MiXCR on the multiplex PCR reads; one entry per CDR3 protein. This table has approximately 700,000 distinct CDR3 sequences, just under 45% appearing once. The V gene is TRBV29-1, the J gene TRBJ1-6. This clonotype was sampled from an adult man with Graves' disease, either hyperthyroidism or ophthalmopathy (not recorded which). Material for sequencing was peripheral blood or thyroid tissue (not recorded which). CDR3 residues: CSVGDSSYNSPRPR.